This T cell receptor (beta chain) was sequenced in a study of long-term antiretroviral therapy in people with HIV. It was version v3.0 of the immunoSEQ assay that was run at survey level. Sequencing used immunoSEQ multiplex PCR; TCRdb keeps in-frame clones, though not all of them. The repertoire includes 30,000 to 35,000 clones, roughly 77% of them detected once, and approximately 3.4% sits in the top ten. Unmatched junction bases numbered 10, after V lost 5 bases and J lost 3 bases. The CDR3 is made up of 16 amino acids. Per the germline V gene, CDR1 is SGHVS and CDR2 is FQNEAQ. This chain joins TRBV7-8 and TRBJ1-2; 9 positions agree with TRBD1. The source of this sequence is a man between 18 and 29 years old with HIV. The input for sequencing was unsorted PBMCs, taken 1.9 years after starting antiretroviral therapy. Here the CDR3 DNA reads TGTGCCAGCAGCCCAAAGGGGACAGGGATATACTATGGCTACACCTTC. Translation gives CASSPKGTGIYYGYTF.